This entry describes one T cell receptor beta chain. The antigen remains undetermined. TCRdb recomputed calls from the 5' RACE reads with MiXCR, one row per CDR3 protein. The repertoire holds about 46,000 distinct CDR3 sequences, with about 28% as singletons. Study-wide results and caveats: The TCR gene usage of tumor memory CD4+ T cells clustered together with blood and lymph node memory CD4+ cells and with lymph node naive CD4+ cells.

Sequenced: naive CD4+ T cells sorted from blood. Subset given: naive CD4+ T cells, CD4+CD45RA+CD25-. The source of this sequence is a female donor with breast cancer.

The CDR3 loop is CASSRTTSQTDTQYF. The CDR3 DNA follows: TGCGCCAGCAGTCGGACCACAAGTCAGACAGATACGCAGTATTTT. V gene TRBV10-2 combines with J gene TRBJ2-3; D is unresolved. V was cut by 5 bases and J by 3 bases, with 15 bases left in between. Germline CDR1 reads WSHSY; CDR2 reads SAAADI. The CDR3 covers 15 residues.